What follows is one T cell receptor (beta chain) and its context. Its antigen is not identified. This sample is part of a study of siplizumab effects on memory and regulatory T cells. The CDR3 is 17 amino acids. V lost 1 base and J lost 4, with 17 bases in between. Looked up from germline, CDR1 is LNHNV and CDR2 is YYDKDF (reference sequence). Study results and caveats: Mappable alloreactive CD4+ clones came from Treg cells 60% to 80% of the time on average with siplizumab, against roughly 27% in controls.

The data were produced by immunoSEQ multiplex PCR, yet TCRdb's version contains in-frame clones alone and is incomplete. The table shows approximately 100,000 clones, with roughly 94% occurring only once. The TCR originated in a human donor in good health. The chain joins TRBV15 to TRBJ2-1; tentative D call: TRBD2 (6 bases). Sequencing used Tregs sorted from blood. In nucleotides, the CDR3 is TGTGCCACCAGCAGAGTATTCGGGTGGAGGGTATACAATGAGCAGTTCTTC. Its translation: CATSRVFGWRVYNEQFF. The variable domain in full, with the rest retrieved from reference TRBV15 and TRBJ2-1, is DAMVIQNPRYQVTQFGKPVTLSCSQTLNHNVMYWYQQKSSQAPKLLFHYYDKDFNNEADTPDNFQSRRPNTSFCFLDIRSPGLGDTAMYLCATSRVFGWRVYNEQFFGPGTRLTVL.